A selection of T cell receptor beta chains follows, all from one sample in a study of response to subunit inactivated influenza vaccine. TCRdb independently ran MiXCR on the RT-PCR reads; one entry per CDR3 protein. Of 650,000 to 800,000 distinct CDR3 sequences listed, around a sixth are singletons. Source: PBMCs from blood, taken more than 4 days after vaccination. These receptors were obtained from a man aged 50 or older who received an inactivated influenza vaccine. The CDR3 runs from the conserved cysteine through the conserved F or W. A D gene is named only where the DNA matches it firmly. Rows may omit the clone size; those that give it use once, few, many or a size class.

J	size	D	V	CDR3	DNA
TRBJ2-1	-	TRBD2	TRBV9	CASSVVGTSGLEQFF	TGTGCCAGCAGCGTAGTCGGGACTAGCGGACTTGAGCAGTTCTTC
TRBJ2-7	-	TRBD1	TRBV7-9	CASSPGQGRVFEQYF	TGTGCCAGCAGCCCAGGACAGGGTCGAGTGTTCGAGCAGTACTTC
TRBJ2-5	once	-	TRBV20-1	CSARDSGAGRETQYF	TGCAGTGCTAGAGATTCTGGCGCAGGGAGGGAGACCCAGTACTTC
TRBJ2-1	-	-	TRBV4-2	CASSVRDINEQFF	TGTGCCAGCAGCGTCCGGGATATCAATGAGCAGTTCTTC
TRBJ2-5	-	-	TRBV10-3	CAIRTGEGETQYF	TGTGCCATCAGAACAGGGGAGGGAGAGACCCAGTACTTC
TRBJ2-1	-	-	TRBV20-1	CSARVSRLGRLSYNEQFF	TGCAGTGCTAGAGTGAGTCGACTAGGAAGGTTATCCTACAATGAGCAGTTCTTC
TRBJ2-5	few	-	TRBV7-2	CASSFRLAGGETQYF	TGTGCCAGCAGCTTCCGGCTAGCAGGCGGGGAGACCCAGTACTTC
TRBJ2-7	-	TRBD2	TRBV25-1	CASSTSGGIYEQYF	TGTGCCAGCAGTACTAGCGGGGGTATTTACGAGCAGTACTTC
TRBJ1-5	-	-	TRBV20-1	CSARGMYQPQHF	TGCAGTGCAAGGGGTATGTATCAGCCCCAGCATTTT
TRBJ2-3	many	TRBD2	TRBV29-1	CSVEASGRGDTQYF	TGCAGCGTTGAGGCTAGCGGGAGGGGTGATACGCAGTATTTT
TRBJ2-7	-	-	TRBV29-1	CSVELLGGTYEQYF	TGCAGCGTTGAACTACTTGGAGGGACCTACGAGCAGTACTTC
TRBJ2-7	many	-	TRBV20-1	CSATGDAATSYEQYF	TGCAGTGCCACAGGAGACGCTGCGACGTCCTACGAGCAGTACTTC
TRBJ2-7	-	-	TRBV12-3/TRBV12-4	CASSFAVLHEQYF	TGTGCCAGCAGTTTTGCAGTTCTTCACGAGCAGTACTTC
TRBJ1-2	few	TRBD1	TRBV9	CASSVGQGRYGYTF	TGTGCCAGCAGCGTAGGACAGGGGCGGTATGGCTACACCTTC
TRBJ2-5	few	-	TRBV7-9	CASSVRHKTQYF	TGTGCCAGCAGCGTAAGACACAAAACCCAGTACTTC
TRBJ2-7	few	-	TRBV6-1	CASSEGRGPSYEQYF	TGTGCCAGCAGTGAAGGGAGGGGCCCCTCCTACGAGCAGTACTTC
TRBJ2-5	-	-	TRBV20-1	CSARDPSGGAQETQYF	TGCAGTGCTAGAGATCCGTCAGGGGGGGCCCAAGAGACCCAGTACTTC
TRBJ2-5	few	TRBD2	TRBV6-1	CASSLLSLAGRETQYF	TGTGCCAGCAGCCTGCTTTCTCTAGCGGGGCGAGAGACCCAGTACTTC
TRBJ2-2	many	-	TRBV29-1	CSVEGTNTGELFF	TGCAGCGTTGAGGGCACGAACACCGGGGAGCTGTTTTTT
TRBJ1-1	-	-	TRBV28	CASSYGPETGDTEAFF	TGTGCCAGCAGTTACGGCCCTGAGACTGGGGACACTGAAGCTTTCTTT
TRBJ2-1	few	TRBD2	TRBV10-3	CAIRGLAGGKDEQFF	TGTGCCATCAGGGGACTAGCGGGGGGCAAAGATGAGCAGTTCTTC
TRBJ2-3	few	TRBD2	TRBV20-1	CSAWTSGSSFITDTQYF	TGCAGTGCTTGGACTAGCGGGAGTTCCTTTATCACAGATACGCAGTATTTT
TRBJ1-5	-	TRBD1	TRBV7-8	CASSRIRGPGNQPQHF	TGTGCCAGCAGCCGAATCAGGGGGCCCGGCAATCAGCCCCAGCATTTT
TRBJ2-1	-	TRBD2	TRBV20-1	CSARVGTSNYNEQFF	TGCAGTGCTAGAGTGGGGACTAGCAACTACAATGAGCAGTTCTTC
TRBJ2-2	once	TRBD2	TRBV3-1	CASSPLVAGGLPGQLFF	TGTGCCAGCAGCCCTCTCGTGGCGGGGGGGCTCCCCGGGCAGCTGTTTTTT
TRBJ2-3	few	-	TRBV12-3/TRBV12-4	CASSKAEEFTDTQYF	TGTGCCAGCAGTAAGGCTGAAGAGTTCACAGATACGCAGTATTTT
TRBJ2-5	-	-	TRBV6-1	CASSRTVQENQYF	TGTGCCAGCAGCAGGACGGTGCAAGAGAACCAGTACTTC